One and the same sample provided the 11 T cell receptor beta chains below, sequenced in a study. TCRdb re-derived calls from the RT-PCR reads in MiXCR, one entry per CDR3 protein. There are 650,000 to 800,000 distinct CDR3 sequences in the sample; 11% to 15% occur only once, and roughly 3.6% lies in the top ten. Source material: memory CD4+ T cells from blood. The receptors shown here come from a female donor in good health, serving as a healthy control.

This clonotype occurred a few times. The rearrangement uses TRBV18 and TRBJ1-2, with TRBD1 as a possible D gene (5 bases). The CDR3 length is 15 residues. V shed 2 bases and J shed 0 bases, with 10 bases lying between them. Germline-derived CDR1 and CDR2 are KGHSH and LQKENI. Here the CDR3 DNA reads TGTGCCAGCTCACCAGGGACGGAATCTAACTATGGCTACACCTTC. Its translation is CASSPGTESNYGYTF. The whole variable domain, remainder taken from reference TRBV18 and TRBJ1-2, is NAGVMQNPRHLVRRRGQEARLRCSPMKGHSHVYWYRQLPEEGLKFMVYLQKENIIDESGMPKERFSAEFPKEGPSILRIQQVVRGDSAAYFCASSPGTESNYGYTFGSGTRLTVV.

This clonotype appeared a few times. The chain recombines TRBV4-3 with TRBJ1-1; a possible D gene is TRBD1 (6 bases). The length of the CDR3 is 12 residues. Trimming left V 4 bases short and J 6 bases short, with 9 bases between. CDR1 and CDR2 from the germline V gene are LGHNA and YSLEER. CDR3 nucleotides: TGCGCCAGCAGCCGAGAGGGGGCTGAAGCTTTCTTT. Amino acids: CASSREGAEAFF.

This rearrangement joins TRBV5-1 to TRBJ1-1; 11 bases map to TRBD1. Per the germline V gene, CDR1 is SGHRS and CDR2 is YFSETQ. The CDR3 runs 16 residues. Germline trimming cut 0 bases from V and 0 bases from J; bases unmatched to any gene: 1. CDR3 DNA sequence: TGCGCCAGCAGCTTGGGGACAGGGGGCCTGAACACTGAAGCTTTCTTT. As protein: CASSLGTGGLNTEAFF.

This clonotype was seen ten or more times. The chain joins TRBV5-1 to TRBJ1-1, with D unresolved. In germline, CDR1 is SGHRS, CDR2 YFSETQ. This CDR3 region has 15 residues. V was shortened by 2 bases and J by 2 bases, with 13 bases between the two germline ends. CDR3 nucleotide sequence: TGCGCCAGCAGCTTCCGGCCCTGGAGCAACACTGAAGCTTTCTTT. Amino acids: CASSFRPWSNTEAFF.

This chain joins TRBV18 and TRBJ1-5; D remains unclear. V lost 0 bases to trimming and J lost 0 bases, with 6 bases between them. The CDR3 has 15 residues. Germline CDR1 and CDR2: KGHSH and LQKENI. CDR3: CASSPPLSSNQPQHF. The CDR3 DNA follows: TGTGCCAGCTCACCACCTTTATCTAGCAATCAGCCCCAGCATTTT.

This chain connects TRBV5-5 to TRBJ1-5; no definite D call. The CDR3 is made up of 15 amino acids. The germline gives CDR1 SGHKS, CDR2 YYEKEE (reference sequence). V was shortened by 0 bases and J by 1 base, with 8 bases between the two germline ends. The CDR3 sequence: CASSLERWSNQPQHF. The CDR3 DNA reads as TGTGCCAGCAGCTTGGAGCGATGGAGCAATCAGCCCCAGCATTTT.

This clonotype was detected only a few times. This chain links TRBV5-1 with TRBJ2-1, with TRBD2 matching over 13 bases. This CDR3 has 14 residues. Per the germline V gene, CDR1 is SGHRS and CDR2 is YFSETQ. Losses at the gene ends were 5 bases for V and 9 bases for J; bases not matched to a gene: 5. The CDR3, as DNA: TGCGCCAGCAGGGGGACTAGCGGGACGAGTGAGCAGTTCTTC. This gives the protein CASRGTSGTSEQFF.

The chain links TRBV6-6 to TRBJ2-1, with 10 bases that match TRBD2. Trimming took 7 bases from V and 9 from J; bases not matched to a gene: 12. CDR1 and CDR2 from the germline V gene are MNHNY and SVGAGI (reference sequence). CDR3 length equals 15 residues. The CDR3 DNA follows: TGTGCCAGCACCACCATTAGCGGGGGGCTTGGTGAGCAGTTCTTC. Translating it yields CASTTISGGLGEQFF.

In its sample, this clonotype was seen a few times. The chain couples TRBV6-2 or TRBV6-3 to TRBJ2-3; D uncertain. CDR3 length: 15 residues. Germline assignment: CDR1 MNHEY and CDR2 SVGEGT. V was cut by 2 bases and J by 2 bases, with 11 bases left in between. The CDR3 loop reads CASSYAVSFTDTQYF. The CDR3 coding sequence is TGTGCCAGCAGTTACGCCGTCAGCTTCACAGATACGCAGTATTTT.

V and J are TRBV9 and TRBJ1-2; possibly TRBD1 for D (5 bases). Trimming took 0 bases from V and 4 from J, leaving 16 bases between them. CDR3 length: 16 amino acids. CDR1 is SGDLS and CDR2 is YYNGEE in the germline V gene. The CDR3, as DNA: TGTGCCAGCAGCGTAGGGGAAGGTGACAGCTCCTATGGCTACACCTTC. Protein: CASSVGEGDSSYGYTF.

The rearrangement uses TRBV20-1 and TRBJ2-3, with TRBD1 identical over 10 bases. The V segment lost 3 bases and the J segment 3 bases; nucleotides outside the gene matches: 6. Germline-derived CDR1 and CDR2 are DFQATT and SNEGSKA (reference sequence). The length of the CDR3 is 15 residues. CDR3 in DNA: TGCAGTGCTAGGGGGGACAGGGGTTTTACAGATACGCAGTATTTT. This gives the protein CSARGDRGFTDTQYF.